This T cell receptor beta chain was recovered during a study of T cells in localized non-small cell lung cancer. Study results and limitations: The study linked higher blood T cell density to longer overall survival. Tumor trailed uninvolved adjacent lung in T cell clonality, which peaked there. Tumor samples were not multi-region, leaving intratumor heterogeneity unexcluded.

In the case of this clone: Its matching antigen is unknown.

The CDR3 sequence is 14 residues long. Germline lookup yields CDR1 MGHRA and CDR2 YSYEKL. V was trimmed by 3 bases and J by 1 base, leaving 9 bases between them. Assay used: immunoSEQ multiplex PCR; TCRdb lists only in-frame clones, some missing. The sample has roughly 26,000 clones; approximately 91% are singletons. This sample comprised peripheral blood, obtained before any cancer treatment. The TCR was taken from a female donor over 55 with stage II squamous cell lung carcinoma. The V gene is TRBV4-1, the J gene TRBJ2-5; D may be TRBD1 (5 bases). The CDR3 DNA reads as TGCGCCAGCAGCCAGATAACAGGCCAAGAGACCCAGTACTTC. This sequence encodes CASSQITGQETQYF.